This TCR beta chain originates from a study of response to subunit inactivated influenza vaccine (dated by TCRdb to the late 2010s). A note on the overall study: The study used deep quantitative T cell receptor repertoire profiling to track responses to a trivalent subunit inactivated influenza vaccine.

General study outcomes and caveats: It was suggested by the authors that each seasonal influenza vaccination may recruit only a limited number of new T cells.

V is pared back by 0 bases and J by 5 bases, with 5 bases lying between the germline termini. CDR1 and CDR2 are read off the germline V gene as SGHRS and YFSETQ. CDR3 length: 12 amino acids, cysteine to phenylalanine. The CDR3 DNA has 36 bases and is translated from base 1. The protocol used for the library was RT-PCR. TCRdb lists the instrument as Illumina HiSeq 2500. TCRdb's own reprocessing of the public reads used fastp at Q25 and MiXCR and kept productive beta chains. Merged by CDR3 protein, the rows form single entries marked with the most common genes and DNA. Within this sample are hundreds of thousands of distinct CDR3 sequences, with roughly 10% of them counted one time only. Of the sample, about 11% falls within the top ten clones. This clonotype was recorded many times. The clone's antigen remains unknown. Base qualities were left out, and no much larger clone turns up one base away. Separately, the same data were catalogued under a study of T cells expressing NK-cell markers. According to the second study: 5'RACE template switching, by which a universal primer site and unique molecular identifiers were added, was used to make TCR beta cDNA libraries. Three sorted T-cell subsets (CD3+CD56+NKG2C+, CD3+CD56+NKG2C- and CD3+CD56-NKG2C+) from fewer than 10 donors had their TCR beta-chain repertoires profiled. Seven of the eight sequenced donors were HCMV-seropositive and one was HCMV-seronegative. In several experiments an anti-gammadeltaTCR antibody was added to restrict sorting to alphabetaTCR-expressing T cells. In roughly 6 donors, the dominant CD3+CD56+NKG2C+ clonotypes were found to rank among the top 10 CD8+ clonotypes and to make up about 1.0-7.0% of CD8+ T cells. Those dominant clonotypes were again the most abundant among CD3+CD56-NKG2C+ cells in several donors, at about 25-60.1%. It remained unclear whether the expanded NKG2C-expressing T cell clones were specific for HCMV antigens. All eight donors whose samples were sequenced were randomly selected healthy volunteers, three of them men and five women. HCMV-specific IgG was detected in serum with a commercial ELISA kit to determine HCMV serostatus. Peripheral blood mononuclear cells were isolated from blood by Ficoll density gradient centrifugation. For several donors, bulk peripheral blood T-cell repertoires were also sequenced from unsorted PBMC. cDNA synthesis was primed from the TCR beta constant segment and was followed by two successive PCR amplification steps. Illumina HiSeq 2000/2500, MiSeq or NextSeq was used to sequence libraries as 2 x 150 bp reads. MIGEC was used to demultiplex reads and group reads by UMI, and MiTCR was used to assemble and quantify clonotypes. Only TCR cDNA sequences supported by at least two reads were kept to exclude erroneous sequences. The tcR package was used for downstream repertoire analysis, with clonotypes matched between fractions based on CDR3 nucleotide sequence plus V segment. VDJmatch was used to annotate antigen specificity against VDJdb, with one amino acid substitution in CDR3 permitted.

This sequence originates from a man in his fifties or sixties who received an inactivated influenza vaccine. Donor details come from another sample of the same person, matched by shared clones. The chain links TRBV5-1 with TRBJ2-5, with the D gene not confidently named. The source material was PBMCs from blood, sampled on the day of vaccination. The CDR3 has the sequence CASSLEAETQYF. DNA sequence: TGCGCCAGCAGCTTGGAGGCCGAGACCCAGTACTTC.